One sample yielded the 2 T cell receptor beta chains listed below, sequenced in a study of blood T cell repertoires in COVID-19. Data came from immunoSEQ multiplex PCR; TCRdb stores just in-frame clones and leaves some out. This table holds approximately 230,000 clones, about 86% found once. Sequenced: peripheral blood. These receptors were taken from a man older than 75 with acute or convalescent COVID-19.

V is TRBV3-1 (or the pseudogene TRBV3-2) and J is TRBJ1-1; TRBD1 might be the D (5 bases). Trimming stripped 0 bases from V and 4 bases from J, with 12 bases between. CDR3 size: 15 residues. The germline CDR1 and CDR2 sequences are LGHDT and YNNKEL (reference sequence). The CDR3 loop is CASSQELIGATEAFF. CDR3 nucleotide sequence: TGTGCCAGCAGCCAAGAATTGATTGGGGCCACTGAAGCTTTCTTT.

V and J are TRBV28 and TRBJ2-7; D not certain. The CDR3 runs to 12 residues. Trimming removed 5 bases from V and 4 bases from J, with 9 bases in between. CDR1 and CDR2 (germline): MDHEN, SYDVKM. CDR3 coding DNA: TGTGCCAGCAGTCCCCCCCTTTACGAGCAGTACTTC. Amino acid sequence: CASSPPLYEQYF.